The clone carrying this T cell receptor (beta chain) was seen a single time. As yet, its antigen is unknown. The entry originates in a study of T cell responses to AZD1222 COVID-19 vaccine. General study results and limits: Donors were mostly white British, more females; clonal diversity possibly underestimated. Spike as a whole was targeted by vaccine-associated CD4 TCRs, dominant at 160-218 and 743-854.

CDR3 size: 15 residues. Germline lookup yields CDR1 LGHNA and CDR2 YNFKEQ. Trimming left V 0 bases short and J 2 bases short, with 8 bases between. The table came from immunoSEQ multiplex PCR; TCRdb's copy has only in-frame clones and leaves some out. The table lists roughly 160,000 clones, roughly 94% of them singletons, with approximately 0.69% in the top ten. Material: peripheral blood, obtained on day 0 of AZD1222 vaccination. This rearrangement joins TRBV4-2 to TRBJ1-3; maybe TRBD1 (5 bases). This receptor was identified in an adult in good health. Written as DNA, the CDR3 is TGTGCCAGCAGCCAAGATAAGGGGCCTGGAAACACCATATATTTT. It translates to CASSQDKGPGNTIYF.